This T cell receptor beta chain comes out of a study of blood T cell repertoires in COVID-19. Turning to the study itself: From T cells, B-cell-depleted T cells, or PBMCs came the material, which was cDNA or gDNA.

Patients of the Seattle cohort, enrolled during active infection, were followed longitudinally. This CDR3 is built from 15 residues. The trim removed 5 bases at V and 6 bases at J, leaving 8 bases unmatched. Germline CDR1 and CDR2: SGHVS and FQNEAQ. Original processing methods: Reference gene primer amplification in the assay estimated nucleated cell counts. Measured with immunoSEQ multiplex PCR; TCRdb has only the in-frame clones, and not every one. V and J calls and clone size are copied from that table; D and trimming were computed from the DNA. In the table there are approximately 500,000 clones, about 89% of which are singletons.

The sample comprised peripheral blood. This chain connects TRBV7-8 to TRBJ2-2; 8 nucleotides line up with TRBD2. The TCR comes from a woman aged 50 to 60 with COVID-19, enrolled during active disease. In DNA, the CDR3 is TGTGCCAGCAGCCCAGGAGCGGGGGAAGCCGGGGAGCTGTTTTTT. Protein: CASSPGAGEAGELFF.